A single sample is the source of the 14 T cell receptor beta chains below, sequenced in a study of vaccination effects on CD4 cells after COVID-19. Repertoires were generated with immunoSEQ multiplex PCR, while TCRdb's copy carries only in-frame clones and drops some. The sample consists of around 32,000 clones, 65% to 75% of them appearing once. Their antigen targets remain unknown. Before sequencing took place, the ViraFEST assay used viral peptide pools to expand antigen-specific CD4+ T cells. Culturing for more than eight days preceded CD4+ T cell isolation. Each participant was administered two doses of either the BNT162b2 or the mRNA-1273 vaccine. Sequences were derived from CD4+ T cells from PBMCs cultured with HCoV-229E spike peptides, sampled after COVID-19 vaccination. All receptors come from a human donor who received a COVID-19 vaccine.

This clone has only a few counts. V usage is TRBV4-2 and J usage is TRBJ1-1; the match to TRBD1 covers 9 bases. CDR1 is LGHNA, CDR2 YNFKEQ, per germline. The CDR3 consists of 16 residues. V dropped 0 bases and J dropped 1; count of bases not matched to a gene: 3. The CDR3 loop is CASSQDPGQGNTEAFF. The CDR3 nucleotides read TGTGCCAGCAGCCAAGATCCGGGACAGGGGAACACTGAAGCTTTCTTT.

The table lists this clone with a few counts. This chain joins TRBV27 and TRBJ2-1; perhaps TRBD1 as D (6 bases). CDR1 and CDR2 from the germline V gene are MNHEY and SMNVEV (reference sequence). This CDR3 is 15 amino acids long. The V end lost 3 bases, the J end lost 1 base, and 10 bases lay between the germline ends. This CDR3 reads CASSLEDRSYNEQFF. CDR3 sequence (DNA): TGTGCCAGCAGTTTGGAAGACAGGTCCTACAATGAGCAGTTCTTC.

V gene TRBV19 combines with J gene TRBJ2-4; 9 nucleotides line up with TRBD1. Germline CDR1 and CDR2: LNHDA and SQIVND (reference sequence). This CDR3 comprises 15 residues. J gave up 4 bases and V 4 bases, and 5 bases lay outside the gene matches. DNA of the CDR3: TGTGCCAGTAGTACCCCGGGACAGGGAAAAAACATTCAGTACTTC. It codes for CASSTPGQGKNIQYF.

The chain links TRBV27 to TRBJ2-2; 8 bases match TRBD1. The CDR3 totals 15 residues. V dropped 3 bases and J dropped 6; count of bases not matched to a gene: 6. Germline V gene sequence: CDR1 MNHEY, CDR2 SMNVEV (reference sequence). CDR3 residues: CASSFRGRVPGELFF. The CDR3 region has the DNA TGTGCCAGCAGTTTCAGGGGGCGGGTGCCCGGGGAGCTGTTTTTT.

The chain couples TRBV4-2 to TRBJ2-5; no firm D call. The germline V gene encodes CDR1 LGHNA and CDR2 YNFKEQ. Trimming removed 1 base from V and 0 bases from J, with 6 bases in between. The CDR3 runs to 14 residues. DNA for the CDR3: TGTGCCAGCAGCCAAGCACCGTACCAAGAGACCCAGTACTTC. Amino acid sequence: CASSQAPYQETQYF.

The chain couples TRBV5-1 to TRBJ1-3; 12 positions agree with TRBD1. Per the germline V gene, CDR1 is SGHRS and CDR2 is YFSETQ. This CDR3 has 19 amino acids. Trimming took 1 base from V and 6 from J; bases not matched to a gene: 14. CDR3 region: CASSLTTPGQGAHSNTIYF. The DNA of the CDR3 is TGCGCCAGCAGCTTGACCACGCCGGGACAGGGGGCGCATTCAAACACCATATATTTT.

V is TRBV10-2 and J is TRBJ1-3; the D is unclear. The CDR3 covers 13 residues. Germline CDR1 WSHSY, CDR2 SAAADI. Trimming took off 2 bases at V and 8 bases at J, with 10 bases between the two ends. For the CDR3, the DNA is TGCGCCAGCAGTGAGACTCCTCAGGACACCATATATTTT. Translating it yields CASSETPQDTIYF.

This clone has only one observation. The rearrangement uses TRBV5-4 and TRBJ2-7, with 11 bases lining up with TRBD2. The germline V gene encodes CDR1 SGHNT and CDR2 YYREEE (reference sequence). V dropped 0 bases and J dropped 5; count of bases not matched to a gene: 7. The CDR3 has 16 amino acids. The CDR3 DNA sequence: TGTGCCAGCAGCTTGGGGCTAGCGGGGGGTATCGACGAGCAGTACTTC. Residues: CASSLGLAGGIDEQYF. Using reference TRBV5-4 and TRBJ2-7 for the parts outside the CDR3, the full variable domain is ETGVTQSPTHLIKTRGQQVTLRCSSQSGHNTVSWYQQALGQGPQFIFQYYREEENGRGNFPPRFSGLQFPNYSSELNVNALELDDSALYLCASSLGLAGGIDEQYFGPGTRLTVT.

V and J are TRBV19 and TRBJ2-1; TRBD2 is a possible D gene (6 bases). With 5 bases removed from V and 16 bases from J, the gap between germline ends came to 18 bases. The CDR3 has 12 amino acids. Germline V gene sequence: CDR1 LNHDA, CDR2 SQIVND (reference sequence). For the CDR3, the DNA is TGTGCCAGTAGTGCCTTGGAGGGAAGCAGATTCTTC. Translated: CASSALEGSRFF.

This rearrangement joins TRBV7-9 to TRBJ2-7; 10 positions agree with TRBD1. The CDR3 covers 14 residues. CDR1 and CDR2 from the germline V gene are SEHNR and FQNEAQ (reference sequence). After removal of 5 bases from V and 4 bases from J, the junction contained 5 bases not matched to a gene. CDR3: CASSPGDRGYEQYF. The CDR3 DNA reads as TGTGCCAGCAGCCCGGGGGACAGGGGATACGAGCAGTACTTC.

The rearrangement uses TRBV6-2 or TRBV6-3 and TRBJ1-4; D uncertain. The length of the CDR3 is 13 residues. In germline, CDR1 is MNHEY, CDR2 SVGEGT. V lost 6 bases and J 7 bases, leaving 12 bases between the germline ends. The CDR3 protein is CASSFSGIEKLFF. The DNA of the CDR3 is TGTGCCAGCAGCTTCAGTGGAATTGAAAAACTGTTTTTT.

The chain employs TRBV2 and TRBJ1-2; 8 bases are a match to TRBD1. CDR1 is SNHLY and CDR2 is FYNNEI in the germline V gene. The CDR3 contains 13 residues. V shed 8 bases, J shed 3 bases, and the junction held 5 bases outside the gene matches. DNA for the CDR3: TGTGCCAGCTCAGGACAGGGACACTATGGCTACACCTTC. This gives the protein CASSGQGHYGYTF.

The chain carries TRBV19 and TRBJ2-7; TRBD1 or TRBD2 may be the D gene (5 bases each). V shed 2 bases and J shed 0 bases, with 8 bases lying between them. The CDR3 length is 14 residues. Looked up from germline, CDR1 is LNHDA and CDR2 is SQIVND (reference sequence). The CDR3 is CASSISGHSYEQYF. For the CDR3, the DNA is TGTGCCAGTAGTATAAGCGGACACTCCTACGAGCAGTACTTC. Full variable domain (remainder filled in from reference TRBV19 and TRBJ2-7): DGGITQSPKYLFRKEGQNVTLSCEQNLNHDAMYWYRQDPGQGLRLIYYSQIVNDFQKGDIAEGYSVSREKKESFPLTVTSAQKNPTAFYLCASSISGHSYEQYFGPGTRLTVT.

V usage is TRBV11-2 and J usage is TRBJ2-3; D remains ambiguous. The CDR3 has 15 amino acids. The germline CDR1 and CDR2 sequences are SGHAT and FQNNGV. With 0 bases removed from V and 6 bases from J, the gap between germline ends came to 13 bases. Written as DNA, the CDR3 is TGTGCCAGCAGCTTAGATCTGGGGAACCGCGATACGCAGTATTTT. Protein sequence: CASSLDLGNRDTQYF.